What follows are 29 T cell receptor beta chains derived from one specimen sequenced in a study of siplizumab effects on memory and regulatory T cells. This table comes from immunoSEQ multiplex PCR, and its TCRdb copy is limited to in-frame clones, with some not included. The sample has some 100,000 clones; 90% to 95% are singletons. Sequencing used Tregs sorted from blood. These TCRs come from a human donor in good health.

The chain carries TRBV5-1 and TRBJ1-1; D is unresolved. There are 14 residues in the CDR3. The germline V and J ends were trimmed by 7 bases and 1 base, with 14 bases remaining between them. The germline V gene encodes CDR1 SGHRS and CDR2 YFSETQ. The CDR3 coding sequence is TGCGCCAGCCGCGCACGGCCGGGGAACACTGAAGCTTTCTTT. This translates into CASRARPGNTEAFF.

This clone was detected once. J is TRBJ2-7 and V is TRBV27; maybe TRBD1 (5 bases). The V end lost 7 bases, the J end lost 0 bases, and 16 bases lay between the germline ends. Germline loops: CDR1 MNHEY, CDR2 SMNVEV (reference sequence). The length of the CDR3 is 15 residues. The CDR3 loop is CASKSSGSLSYEQYF. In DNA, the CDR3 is TGTGCCAGCAAAAGTTCAGGGTCGCTCTCCTACGAGCAGTACTTC.

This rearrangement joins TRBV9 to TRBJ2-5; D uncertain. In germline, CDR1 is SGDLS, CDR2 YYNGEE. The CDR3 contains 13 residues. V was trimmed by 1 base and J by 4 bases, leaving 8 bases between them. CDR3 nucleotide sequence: TGTGCCAGCAGCGTATCGGTAGGAGAGACCCAGTACTTC. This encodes CASSVSVGETQYF. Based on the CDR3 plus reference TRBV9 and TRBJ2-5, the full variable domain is DSGVTQTPKHLITATGQRVTLRCSPRSGDLSVYWYQQSLDQGLQFLIQYYNGEERAKGNILERFSAQQFPDLHSELNLSSLELGDSALYFCASSVSVGETQYFGPGTRLLVL.

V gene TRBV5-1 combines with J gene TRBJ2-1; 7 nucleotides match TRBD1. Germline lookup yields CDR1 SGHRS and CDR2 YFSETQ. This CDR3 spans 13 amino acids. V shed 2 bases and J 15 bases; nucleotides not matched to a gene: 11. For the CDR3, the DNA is TGCGCCAGCAGCTTTGGACAGGATGGTTCTCGGTTCTTC. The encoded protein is CASSFGQDGSRFF.

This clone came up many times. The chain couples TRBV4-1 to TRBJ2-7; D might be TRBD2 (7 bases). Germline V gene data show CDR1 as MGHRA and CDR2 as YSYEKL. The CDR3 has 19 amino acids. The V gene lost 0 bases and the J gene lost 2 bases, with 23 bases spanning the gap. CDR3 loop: CASSQEAGAGVSGAYEQYF. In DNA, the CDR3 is TGCGCCAGCAGCCAAGAGGCAGGGGCTGGGGTGAGCGGGGCCTACGAGCAGTACTTC.

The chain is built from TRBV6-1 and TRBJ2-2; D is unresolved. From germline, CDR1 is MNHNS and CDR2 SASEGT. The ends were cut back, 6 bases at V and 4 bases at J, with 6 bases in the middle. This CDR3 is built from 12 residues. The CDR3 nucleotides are TGTGCCAGCAGCCTAGGCACCGGGGAGCTGTTTTTT. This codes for CASSLGTGELFF.

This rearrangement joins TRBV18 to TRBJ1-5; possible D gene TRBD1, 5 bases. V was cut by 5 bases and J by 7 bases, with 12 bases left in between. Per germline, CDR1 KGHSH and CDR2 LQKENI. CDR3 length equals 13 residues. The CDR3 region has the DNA TGTGCCAGCTCAACGCAGGGTGGACAGCCCCAGCATTTT. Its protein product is CASSTQGGQPQHF.

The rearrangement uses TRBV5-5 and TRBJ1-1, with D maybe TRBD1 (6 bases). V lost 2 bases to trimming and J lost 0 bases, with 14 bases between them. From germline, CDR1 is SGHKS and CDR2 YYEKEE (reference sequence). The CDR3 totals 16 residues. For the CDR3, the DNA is TGTGCCAGCAGCTTACAGGGACTCCTTATGAACACTGAAGCTTTCTTT. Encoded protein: CASSLQGLLMNTEAFF.

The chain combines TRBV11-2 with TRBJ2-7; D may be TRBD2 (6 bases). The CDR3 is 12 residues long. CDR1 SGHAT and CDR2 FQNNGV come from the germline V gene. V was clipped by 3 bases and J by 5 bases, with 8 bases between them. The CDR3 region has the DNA TGTGCCAGCAGCTTGCGGGGAGACGAGCAGTACTTC. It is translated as CASSLRGDEQYF.

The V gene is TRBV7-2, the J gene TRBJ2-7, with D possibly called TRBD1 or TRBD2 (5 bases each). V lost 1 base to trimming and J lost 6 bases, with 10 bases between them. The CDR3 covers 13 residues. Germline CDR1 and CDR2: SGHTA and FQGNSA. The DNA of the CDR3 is TGTGCCAGCAGCTTAGGGGACCGGGGCGAGCAGTACTTC. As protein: CASSLGDRGEQYF.

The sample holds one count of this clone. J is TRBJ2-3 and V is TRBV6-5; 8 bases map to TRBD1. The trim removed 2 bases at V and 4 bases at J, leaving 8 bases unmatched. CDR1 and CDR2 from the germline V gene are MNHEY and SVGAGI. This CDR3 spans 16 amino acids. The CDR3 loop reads CASSYGYRGTADTQYF. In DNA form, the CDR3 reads TGTGCCAGCAGTTACGGCTACAGGGGGACGGCAGATACGCAGTATTTT.

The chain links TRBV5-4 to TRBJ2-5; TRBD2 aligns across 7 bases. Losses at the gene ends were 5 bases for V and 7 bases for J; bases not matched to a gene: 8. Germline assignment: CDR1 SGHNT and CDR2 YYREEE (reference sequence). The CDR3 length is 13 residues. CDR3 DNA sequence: TGTGCCAGCAGTTCCACAGGCGGGGGGACCCAGTACTTC. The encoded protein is CASSSTGGGTQYF.

This CDR3 reads CASSNRDRAYEQYF. The CDR3 nucleotides are TGTGCCAGTAGTAACCGGGACAGGGCTTACGAGCAGTACTTC. The chain couples TRBV19 to TRBJ2-7; 9 nucleotides agree with TRBD1. CDR3 length: 14 residues. The J segment lost 4 bases and the V segment lost 4 bases, leaving 5 bases of the junction unmatched. Germline lookup yields CDR1 LNHDA and CDR2 SQIVND (reference sequence).

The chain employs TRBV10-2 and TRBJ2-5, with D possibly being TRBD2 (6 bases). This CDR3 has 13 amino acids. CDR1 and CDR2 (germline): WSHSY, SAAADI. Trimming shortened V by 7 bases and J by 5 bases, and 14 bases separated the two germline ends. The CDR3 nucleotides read TGCGCCAGCACCCTCGGGGGTTGGGAGACCCAGTACTTC. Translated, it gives CASTLGGWETQYF.

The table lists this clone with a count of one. CDR3: CASSAANQPQHF. As DNA, the CDR3 is TGTGCCAGCAGTGCCGCGAATCAGCCCCAGCATTTT. This chain connects TRBV2 to TRBJ1-5; D is unresolved. The V gene lost 4 bases and the J gene lost 4 bases, with 5 bases spanning the gap. Germline CDR1 reads SNHLY; CDR2 reads FYNNEI. CDR3 size: 12 residues.

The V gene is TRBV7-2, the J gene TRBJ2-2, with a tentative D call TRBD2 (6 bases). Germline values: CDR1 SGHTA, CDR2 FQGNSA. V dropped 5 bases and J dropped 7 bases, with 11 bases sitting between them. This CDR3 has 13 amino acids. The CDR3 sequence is CASSPRGDGELFF. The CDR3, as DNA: TGTGCCAGCAGCCCCCGCGGGGACGGGGAGCTGTTTTTT. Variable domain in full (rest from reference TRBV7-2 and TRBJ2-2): GAGVSQSPSNKVTEKGKDVELRCDPISGHTALYWYRQSLGQGLEFLIYFQGNSAPDKSGLPSDRFSAERTGGSVSTLTIQRTQQEDSAVYLCASSPRGDGELFFGEGSRLTVL.

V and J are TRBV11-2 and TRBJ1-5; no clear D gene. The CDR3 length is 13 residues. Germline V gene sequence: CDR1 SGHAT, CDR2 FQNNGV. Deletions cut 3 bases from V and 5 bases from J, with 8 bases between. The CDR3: CASSLGSHQPQHF. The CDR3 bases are TGTGCCAGCAGCTTGGGCAGCCATCAGCCCCAGCATTTT.

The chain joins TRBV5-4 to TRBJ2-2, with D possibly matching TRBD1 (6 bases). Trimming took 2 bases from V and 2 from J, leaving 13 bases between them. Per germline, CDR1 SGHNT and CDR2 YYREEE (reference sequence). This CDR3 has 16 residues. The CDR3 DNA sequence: TGTGCCAGCAGCTTCAGGGGCGATGGTAACACCGGGGAGCTGTTTTTT. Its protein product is CASSFRGDGNTGELFF. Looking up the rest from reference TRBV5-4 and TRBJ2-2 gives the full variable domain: ETGVTQSPTHLIKTRGQQVTLRCSSQSGHNTVSWYQQALGQGPQFIFQYYREEENGRGNFPPRFSGLQFPNYSSELNVNALELDDSALYLCASSFRGDGNTGELFFGEGSRLTVL.

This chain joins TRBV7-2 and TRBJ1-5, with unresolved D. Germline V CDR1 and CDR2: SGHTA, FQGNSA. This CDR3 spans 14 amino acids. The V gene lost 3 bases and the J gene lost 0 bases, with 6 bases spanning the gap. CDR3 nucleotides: TGTGCCAGCAGCTTTCAATATAGCAATCAGCCCCAGCATTTT. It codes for CASSFQYSNQPQHF.

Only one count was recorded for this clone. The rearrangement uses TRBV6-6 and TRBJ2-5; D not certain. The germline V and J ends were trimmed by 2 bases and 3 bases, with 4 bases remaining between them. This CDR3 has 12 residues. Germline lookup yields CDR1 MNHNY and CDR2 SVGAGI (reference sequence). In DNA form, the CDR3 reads TGTGCCAGCAGTTACGTAGAAGAGACCCAGTACTTC. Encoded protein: CASSYVEETQYF.

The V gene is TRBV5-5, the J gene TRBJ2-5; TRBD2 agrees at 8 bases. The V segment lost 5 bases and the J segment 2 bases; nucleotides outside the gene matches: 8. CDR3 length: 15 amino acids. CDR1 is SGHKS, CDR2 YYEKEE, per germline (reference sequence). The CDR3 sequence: CASRAPAGAQETQYF. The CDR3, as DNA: TGTGCCAGCAGGGCCCCAGCGGGGGCACAAGAGACCCAGTACTTC.

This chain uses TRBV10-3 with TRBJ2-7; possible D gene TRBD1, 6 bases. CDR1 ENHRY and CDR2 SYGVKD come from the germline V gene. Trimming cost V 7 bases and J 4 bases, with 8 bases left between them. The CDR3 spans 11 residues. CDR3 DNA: TGTGCCATCAAGGGGGATTACGAGCAGTACTTC. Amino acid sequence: CAIKGDYEQYF.

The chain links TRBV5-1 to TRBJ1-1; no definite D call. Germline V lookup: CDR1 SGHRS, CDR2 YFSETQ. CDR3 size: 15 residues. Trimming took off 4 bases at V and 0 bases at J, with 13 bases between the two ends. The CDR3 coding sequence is TGCGCCAGCAGCCCATCGACACGGATGAACACTGAAGCTTTCTTT. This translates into CASSPSTRMNTEAFF.

The CDR3 DNA reads TGTGCCAGCAGTTCGGGGAAGGGGTTAACAGATACGCAGTATTTT. This encodes CASSSGKGLTDTQYF. The chain joins TRBV5-4 to TRBJ2-3; possibly TRBD1 or TRBD2 for D (5 bases each). CDR3 size: 15 residues. V lost 5 bases and J lost 3, with 16 bases in between. Germline V gene lookup returns CDR1 SGHNT and CDR2 YYREEE (reference sequence).

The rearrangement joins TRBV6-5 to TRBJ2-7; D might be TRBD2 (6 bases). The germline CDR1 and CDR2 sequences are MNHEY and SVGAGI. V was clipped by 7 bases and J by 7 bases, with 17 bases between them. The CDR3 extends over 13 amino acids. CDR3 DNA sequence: TGTGCCAGCACGGACGCGGGGCTAAGGGAGCAGTACTTC. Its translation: CASTDAGLREQYF.

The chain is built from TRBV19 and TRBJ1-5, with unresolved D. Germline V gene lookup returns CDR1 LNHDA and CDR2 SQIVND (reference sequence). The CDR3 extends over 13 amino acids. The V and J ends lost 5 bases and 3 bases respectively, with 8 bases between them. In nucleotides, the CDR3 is TGTGCCAGTAGTCGGCAGCCCAATCAGCCCCAGCATTTT. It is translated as CASSRQPNQPQHF.

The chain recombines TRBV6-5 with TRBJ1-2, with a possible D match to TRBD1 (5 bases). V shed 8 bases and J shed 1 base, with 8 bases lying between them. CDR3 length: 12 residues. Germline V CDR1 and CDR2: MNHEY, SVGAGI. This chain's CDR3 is CASGRVNYGYTF. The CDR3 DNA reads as TGTGCCAGCGGCAGGGTTAACTATGGCTACACCTTC.

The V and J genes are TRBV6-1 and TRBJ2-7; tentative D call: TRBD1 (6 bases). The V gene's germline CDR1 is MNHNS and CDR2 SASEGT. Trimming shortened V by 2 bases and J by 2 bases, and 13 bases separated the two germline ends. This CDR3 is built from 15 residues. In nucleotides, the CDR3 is TGTGCCAGCAGTGAAAACCAGGGGCCCACCTACGAGCAGTACTTC. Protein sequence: CASSENQGPTYEQYF.

The DNA for the CDR3 is TGTGCCAGCAGCAAAATAGGGAGGGGAGGTAATGAAAAACTGTTTTTT. It translates to CASSKIGRGGNEKLFF. The J gene is TRBJ1-4, the V gene TRBV21-1. TRBV21-1 is a pseudogene segment. The length of the CDR3 is 16 residues.